This TCR beta chain was identified in a study of T cells expressing NK-cell markers. In the study overall: Sequenced donors, eight in total, included seven who were HCMV-seropositive and one who was seronegative. General observations from the study: 1.0-7.0% of CD8+ T cells in over five donors belonged to dominant NKG2C+ clonotypes. What remained unclear was the HCMV specificity of expanded NKG2C+ T cell clones.

Comment on this clonotype: What it binds is not known.

Generation of TCR beta cDNA was performed by 5'RACE template switching incorporating UMIs. Reprocessing the 5' RACE reads, TCRdb reports a single entry for every CDR3 protein and omits DNA. The record lists about 150,000 distinct CDR3 sequences, of which the ten most abundant hold more than 10%. The CDR3 runs to 13 residues. CDR1 and CDR2 from the germline V gene are MNHNY and SVGAGI (reference sequence). The sequence was obtained from a man younger than 35 in good health. The chain uses TRBV6-6 and TRBJ2-7. What was sequenced was blood T cells: a sorted CD56 or NKG2C T cell subset, CD4+ or CD8+ T cells, or bulk PBMC T cells (not recorded which). CDR3 residues: CASSYAGVGEQYF.